This is a list of T cell receptor beta chains from one sample in a study of low-dose radiotherapy and immunotherapy resistance in tumors. MiXCR, run by TCRdb on the reads, gives a single entry per CDR3 protein. The table records about 35,000 distinct CDR3 sequences, about 20% of them present only once. The material was PBMCs, obtained after low-dose radiotherapy plus immunotherapy. Receptors originate from a female donor with ovarian cancer. Each CDR3 is given with its conserved first and last residue. D genes are given only for firm matches. Clone size, where shown, is once, few, many, or a class for clones that have expanded.

>TRBD1|TRBJ2-7|many|TRBV12-3/TRBV12-4
TGTGCCAGCAGTTTAGGGACAGGAACCTACGAGCAGTACTTC
CASSLGTGTYEQYF
>.|TRBJ1-2|many|TRBV20-1
TGCAGTGCTAGAGTCGGCGGTGAATCTTTCCTCTATGGCTACACCTTC
CSARVGGESFLYGYTF
>.|TRBJ2-1|many|TRBV19
TGTGCCAGTAGTATAGATCGGAAGCGACACCTCTCCTACAATGAGCAGTTCTTC
CASSIDRKRHLSYNEQFF
>.|TRBJ2-1|.|TRBV9
TGTGCCAACAGCCCCAGGGGGGGATGCAATGAGCAGTTCTTC
CANSPRGGCNEQFF
>TRBD2|TRBJ2-3|.|TRBV7-9
TGTGCCAGCAGCCCAGGACTAGCGGGAGGCCTTACAGATACGCAGTATTTT
CASSPGLAGGLTDTQYF
>TRBD1|TRBJ2-7|many|TRBV29-1
TGCAGCGTCCGGACAGGAACGACTTCCTACGAGCAGTACTTC
CSVRTGTTSYEQYF
>TRBD1|TRBJ2-2|many|TRBV5-1
TGCGCCAGCAGCTTGGAGGGGACAGGGAGCACCGGGGAGCTGTTTTTT
CASSLEGTGSTGELFF
>.|TRBJ2-4|many|TRBV21-1
TGTGCCAGCAGCAAACTTGGTGGAGGAAGAGCCAAAAACATTCAGTACTTC
CASSKLGGGRAKNIQYF
>.|TRBJ1-5|.|TRBV3-1
TGTGCCAGCAGCCACGGGGAGGGGGGTCAGCCCCAGCATTTT
CASSHGEGGQPQHF
>.|TRBJ2-4|many|TRBV12-3/TRBV12-4
TGTGCCAGCAGCCTCACCCCCAGGGTAGCCAAAAACATTCAGTACTTC
CASSLTPRVAKNIQYF
>.|TRBJ1-2|many|TRBV4-1
TGCGCCAGCAGCCAAGATCGCTATTTAGGGGCAAGAGGCTACACCTTC
CASSQDRYLGARGYTF
>.|TRBJ1-2|.|TRBV14
TGTGCCAGCAGCCAAATCCCCTATGGCTACACCTTC
CASSQIPYGYTF
>TRBD1|TRBJ2-2|many|TRBV6-2/TRBV6-3
TGTGCCAGCAGAGGGGGACAGGGGTCCACCGGGGAGCTGTTTTTT
CASRGGQGSTGELFF
>TRBD1|TRBJ2-1|many|TRBV7-2
TGTGCCAGCAGCTTAGTAGGGACAGGCCTGGACAGATACAATGAGCAGTTCTTC
CASSLVGTGLDRYNEQFF
>TRBD2|TRBJ2-1|few|TRBV12-5
TGTGCTAGTGGTAGCCCACAGAGGGAGGGTGAGCAGTTCTTC
CASGSPQREGEQFF
>TRBD2|TRBJ2-1|many|TRBV7-2
TGTGCCAGCAGCGGCCGGGGGGGCCTAGCGGGGCCATGGGGGCAGTTCTTC
CASSGRGGLAGPWGQFF
>.|TRBJ1-2|medium-sized|TRBV28
TGTGCCAGCAGTTTGAGTCGGCACTATGGCTACACCTTC
CASSLSRHYGYTF
>.|TRBJ2-4|many|TRBV20-1
TGCAGTGCCAAGGACTACCTGGAAGTAGCCAAAAACATTCAGTACTTC
CSAKDYLEVAKNIQYF
>.|TRBJ2-7|many|TRBV5-5
TGTGCCAGCACGACAGGCTCGTACGAGCAGTACTTC
CASTTGSYEQYF
>.|TRBJ2-7|once|TRBV4-1
TGCGCCAGCAGCCCTTTGGGGGGCGGCGCCTACGAGCAGTACTTC
CASSPLGGGAYEQYF
>.|TRBJ2-1|.|TRBV24-1
TGTGCCACCAGTGAGCCATACAATGAGCAGTTCTTC
CATSEPYNEQFF
>.|TRBJ1-3|many|TRBV19
TGTGCCATCGCCCGGGACACCTCTGGAAACACCATATATTTT
CAIARDTSGNTIYF
>TRBD1|TRBJ1-4|many|TRBV5-1
TGCGCCAGCAGCTCGGGACAGGGGAATGAAAAACTGTTTTTT
CASSSGQGNEKLFF
>TRBD1|TRBJ1-5|.|TRBV12-3/TRBV12-4
TGTGCCAGCAGCCACAACAGGGGGGATCAGCCCCAGCATTTT
CASSHNRGDQPQHF
>TRBD1|TRBJ2-3|many|TRBV29-1
TGCAGCGTAGCCGGGACAGGGATCACAGATACGCAGTATTTT
CSVAGTGITDTQYF
>.|TRBJ1-5|.|TRBV28
TGTGCCAGCAGTTTACGGGGGCCCAATCAGCCCCAGCATTTT
CASSLRGPNQPQHF
>.|TRBJ2-3|many|TRBV2
TGTGCCAGCAGTGAAGCTTCGACTAGTGGCACAGATACGCAGTATTTT
CASSEASTSGTDTQYF
>.|TRBJ2-5|many|TRBV7-3
TGTGCCAGCAGCTTAGGGGGAGCGATCCAAGAGACCCAGTACTTC
CASSLGGAIQETQYF
>.|TRBJ2-7|many|TRBV13
TGTGCCAGCAGCAACAAGCAGGTTAGCTCCTACGAGCAGTACTTC
CASSNKQVSSYEQYF
>.|TRBJ2-5|many|TRBV19
TGTGCCAGCCAGCGATCCCCGGACTTACTCGAGACCCAGTACTTC
CASQRSPDLLETQYF
>.|TRBJ2-2|.|TRBV28
TGTGCCAGCACGACCCCCGCGCAGGCTGTCACCGGGGAGCTGTTTTTT
CASTTPAQAVTGELFF
>.|TRBJ1-1|many|TRBV19
TGTGCCAGTGGGGATCGGGATGAAGCTTTCTTT
CASGDRDEAFF
>.|TRBJ2-6|once|TRBV5-1
TGCGCCAGCGGGTCCTCTGGGGCCAACGTCCTGACTTTC
CASGSSGANVLTF
>.|TRBJ2-7|.|TRBV6-6
TGTGCCAGCAGTAAAACTCGGGAGACATTCCTTTACGAGCAGTACTTC
CASSKTRETFLYEQYF
>.|TRBJ2-1|few|TRBV29-1
TGCAGCGGAGACCGGGGCAATGAGCAGTTCTTC
CSGDRGNEQFF
>.|TRBJ1-4|many|TRBV20-1
TGCAGTGCTATTGACCCAGGGACTAATGAAAAACTGTTTTTT
CSAIDPGTNEKLFF
>TRBD1|TRBJ1-1|many|TRBV28
TGTGCCAGCAGTCCTTTGGCACCCGGAGGGGGCGGGACTGAAGCTTTCTTT
CASSPLAPGGGGTEAFF
>TRBD2|TRBJ2-5|many|TRBV28
TGTGCCAGCATTCCCAAGACTTGGACTAGCGGCCAAGAGACCCAGTACTTC
CASIPKTWTSGQETQYF
>TRBD2|TRBJ2-1|medium-sized|TRBV24-1
TGTGCCACCAGTGCTAGCGGGGGGGCTTGGGATTACAATGAGCAGTTCTTC
CATSASGGAWDYNEQFF
>.|TRBJ2-7|many|TRBV27
TGTGCCAGCAGTTACCAGGGATTCTCCTACGAGCAGTACTTC
CASSYQGFSYEQYF
>.|TRBJ2-2|.|TRBV5-4
TGTGCCAGCAGCCTGGACAGGTTCGGGGGCCCGACCACCGGGGAGCTGTTTTTT
CASSLDRFGGPTTGELFF
>TRBD2|TRBJ2-5|many|TRBV9
TGTGCCAGCAGCGTACTAGCGGTTGGGGAGACCCAGTACTTC
CASSVLAVGETQYF
>.|TRBJ2-7|few|TRBV12-3/TRBV12-4
TGTGCCAGCAGTAAGATCCTTGTCTCCTACGAGCAGTACTTC
CASSKILVSYEQYF
>.|TRBJ2-1|.|TRBV27
TGTGCCAGCAGAAAAAACAATGAGCAGTTCTTC
CASRKNNEQFF
>TRBD1|TRBJ1-2|.|TRBV10-3
TGTGCCATCAGTGAGACTCAACAGGGGGCGTATGGCTACACCTTC
CAISETQQGAYGYTF
>.|TRBJ2-5|.|TRBV19
TGTGCCAGTAGTATAGTACAGGAAGAGACCCAGTACTTC
CASSIVQEETQYF
>TRBD2|TRBJ2-1|many|TRBV3-1
TGTGCCAGCAGCTCACTAGCGGGAGCACTCAATGAGCAGTTCTTC
CASSSLAGALNEQFF
>.|TRBJ2-3|many|TRBV7-3
TGTGCCAGCAGCGAAATGCCTACAGATACGCAGTATTTT
CASSEMPTDTQYF
>TRBD2|TRBJ2-1|many|TRBV12-3/TRBV12-4
TGTGCCAGCAGTTTGAGACTAGCGCTCAATGAGCAGTTCTTC
CASSLRLALNEQFF
>.|TRBJ2-7|.|TRBV5-1
TGCGCCAGCGCCGGGGGCTACGAGCAGTACTTC
CASAGGYEQYF
>.|TRBJ2-5|medium-sized|TRBV11-2
TGTGCCAGCAGCTTTTACGGGGAAGAGACCCAGTACTTC
CASSFYGEETQYF
>TRBD2|TRBJ2-1|many|TRBV20-1
TGCAGTGCTACCGGACTAGCGGGGGGTAATGAGCAGTTCTTC
CSATGLAGGNEQFF
>.|TRBJ2-1|many|TRBV6-4
TGTGCCAGCAGTGAACTCGGGGGCTCCTACAATGAGCAGTTCTTC
CASSELGGSYNEQFF
>.|TRBJ2-1|many|TRBV5-1
TGCGCCAGCAGCCTGGACAACCACTACAATGAGCAGTTCTTC
CASSLDNHYNEQFF
>TRBD2|TRBJ2-2|many|TRBV9
TGTGCCAGCAGCGTAACCCCTGCGGGGGGGCCTGGCACCGGGGAGCTGTTTTTT
CASSVTPAGGPGTGELFF
>.|TRBJ1-5|few|TRBV7-9
TGTGCCAGCAGCTTAGGAGGGAGTAGCAATCAGCCCCAGCATTTT
CASSLGGSSNQPQHF
>.|TRBJ1-1|few|TRBV10-2
TGCGCCAGCAGTGGAATCCTGACAGGAATGAACACTGAAGCTTTCTTT
CASSGILTGMNTEAFF